The source of this T cell receptor (beta chain) is a study of identical twins. Only healthy Caucasians were included as donors. Study findings and constraints: Beta out-of-frame sequences displayed a weaker excess of sharing between twins. Abundant beta clonotypes from cord blood had fewer insertions, unlike memory repertoires, which showed none.

Each CDR3 protein gets one entry after TCRdb re-called the 5' RACE reads with MiXCR. The repertoire holds 450,000 to 600,000 distinct CDR3 sequences, with around 20% as singletons. The V gene lost 4 bases and the J gene lost 4 bases, with 13 bases spanning the gap. The CDR3 is made up of 13 amino acids. The V gene's germline CDR1 is SQVTM and CDR2 ANQGSEA. This clonotype came up a few times. Its antigen is undetermined. These data were also filed under a second study, of yellow fever vaccine responses in identical twins.

The chain carries TRBV29-1 and TRBJ2-5; D may be TRBD2 (5 bases). Sequencing used CD4+ T cells sorted from blood. The receptor was isolated from a woman under 30 in good health. CDR3 sequence: CSVAVGSGETQYF. The CDR3 DNA sequence: TGCAGCGTTGCGGTGGGGAGCGGAGAGACCCAGTACTTC.